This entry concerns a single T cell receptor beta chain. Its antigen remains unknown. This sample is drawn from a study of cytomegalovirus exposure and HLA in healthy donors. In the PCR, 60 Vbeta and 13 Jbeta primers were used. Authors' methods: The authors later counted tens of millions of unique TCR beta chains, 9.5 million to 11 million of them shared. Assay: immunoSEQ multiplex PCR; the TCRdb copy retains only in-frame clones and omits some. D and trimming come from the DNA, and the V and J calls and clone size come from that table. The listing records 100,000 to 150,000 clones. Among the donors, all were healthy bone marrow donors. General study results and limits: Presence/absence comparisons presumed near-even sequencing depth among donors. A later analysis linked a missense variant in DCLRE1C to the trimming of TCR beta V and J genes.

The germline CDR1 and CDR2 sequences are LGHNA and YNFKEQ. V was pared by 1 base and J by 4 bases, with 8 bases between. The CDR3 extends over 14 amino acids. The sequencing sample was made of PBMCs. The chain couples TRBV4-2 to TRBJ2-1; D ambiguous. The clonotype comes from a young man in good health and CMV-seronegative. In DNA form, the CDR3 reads TGTGCCAGCAGCCAAGGATCAGGTTACAATGAGCAGTTCTTC. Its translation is CASSQGSGYNEQFF.